These 25 T cell receptor beta chains originate from one sample sequenced in a study of blood T cell repertoires in COVID-19. Only in-frame clones appear in the TCRdb table, and some are missing; sequencing was by immunoSEQ multiplex PCR. The table records about 120,000 clones, about 89% of them present only once. Sequencing was carried out using peripheral blood. These receptors were taken from a human donor with acute or convalescent COVID-19. The donor label of this sample is uncertain.

The table lists this clone with a count of one. The chain recombines TRBV7-8 with TRBJ1-5; 7 nucleotides align to TRBD1. V lost 5 bases, J lost 0 bases, and 13 bases stayed unmatched. Germline assignment: CDR1 SGHVS and CDR2 FQNEAQ. The CDR3 extends over 18 amino acids. CDR3 sequence: CASSIGYRGSNSNQPQHF. The CDR3 DNA reads TGTGCCAGCAGCATAGGGTACAGGGGAAGTAATAGCAATCAGCCCCAGCATTTT.

This sequence joins TRBV7-9 and TRBJ1-4, with 11 bases aligning to TRBD1. CDR3 length equals 16 residues. The V gene's germline CDR1 is SEHNR and CDR2 FQNEAQ (reference sequence). Trimming took 5 bases from V and 2 from J; bases not matched to a gene: 4. CDR3 in amino acids: CASSAGQGVTNEKLFF. The CDR3 DNA sequence: TGTGCCAGCAGCGCGGGACAGGGGGTGACTAATGAAAAACTGTTTTTT.

This clone was found a few times. The chain is built from TRBV18 and TRBJ1-2, with D possibly being TRBD1 (5 bases). The CDR3 sequence is 13 residues long. V dropped 6 bases and J dropped 5 bases, with 13 bases sitting between them. CDR1 KGHSH and CDR2 LQKENI come from the germline V gene. The CDR3 spells CASSLATEYGYTF. The CDR3 DNA sequence: TGTGCCAGCTCGCTTGCGACAGAATATGGCTACACCTTC.

The chain is built from TRBV7-8 and TRBJ2-2; 8 nucleotides align to TRBD2. The CDR3 is 14 amino acids. The V gene end was trimmed by 10 bases and the J gene end by 4 bases; junction bases not matched to a gene: 8. Germline CDR1 and CDR2: SGHVS and FQNEAQ. CDR3 sequence: CATREVPSTGELFF. The CDR3 nucleotides are TGTGCCACGCGGGAGGTACCTTCCACCGGGGAGCTGTTTTTT. Full variable domain (missing parts from reference TRBV7-8 and TRBJ2-2): GAGVSQSPRYKVAKRGQDVALRCDPISGHVSLFWYQQALGQGPEFLTYFQNEAQLDKSGLPSDRFFAERPEGSVSTLKIQRTQQEDSAVYLCATREVPSTGELFFGEGSRLTVL.

This clone was detected once. This chain uses TRBV18 with TRBJ1-2; 9 bases line up with TRBD1. The germline V gene encodes CDR1 KGHSH and CDR2 LQKENI. V shed 2 bases and J 4 bases; nucleotides not matched to a gene: 5. The CDR3 extends over 15 amino acids. CDR3 loop: CASSPWDRESYGYTF. The CDR3 DNA follows: TGTGCCAGCTCACCATGGGACAGGGAAAGCTATGGCTACACCTTC.

The chain recombines TRBV6-5 with TRBJ1-1, with TRBD1 matching 7 bases. Trimming cost V 5 bases and J 4 bases; bases outside gene matches: 10. The length of the CDR3 is 15 residues. Germline lookup yields CDR1 MNHEY and CDR2 SVGAGI. The CDR3 region has the DNA TGTGCCAGCAGTAGAGACAGGGCCTCAGGCACTGAAGCTTTCTTT. Translated: CASSRDRASGTEAFF.

This chain joins TRBV19 and TRBJ2-1; 8 bases map to TRBD2. The CDR3 has 15 residues. The V and J ends lost 1 base and 5 bases, in that order; junction bases with no gene match: 4. Germline V gene data show CDR1 as LNHDA and CDR2 as SQIVND (reference sequence). The CDR3 DNA sequence: TGTGCCAGTAGTATAGCGGGAGGGGTCAACAATGAGCAGTTCTTC. Its protein product is CASSIAGGVNNEQFF.

This chain connects TRBV28 to TRBJ1-2, with D uncertain. The CDR3 loop spans 11 amino acids. Trimming removed 3 bases at V and 8 bases at J, with 7 bases between. The germline V gene encodes CDR1 MDHEN and CDR2 SYDVKM. The CDR3 sequence: CASSFWEGYTF. CDR3 nucleotide sequence: TGTGCCAGCAGTTTTTGGGAGGGCTACACCTTC.

The gene calls are TRBV18 and TRBJ1-2, with TRBD1 identical over 8 bases. This CDR3 has 14 residues. V lost 8 bases to trimming and J lost 6 bases; unmatched junction nucleotides: 11. Per the germline V gene, CDR1 is KGHSH and CDR2 is LQKENI. Written as DNA, the CDR3 is TGTGCCAGCCTAGACAGGGGAGGTTCTAATGGCTACACCTTC. It specifies CASLDRGGSNGYTF. The full variable domain, its missing parts supplied by reference TRBV18 and TRBJ1-2, is NAGVMQNPRHLVRRRGQEARLRCSPMKGHSHVYWYRQLPEEGLKFMVYLQKENIIDESGMPKERFSAEFPKEGPSILRIQQVVRGDSAAYFCASLDRGGSNGYTFGSGTRLTVV.

V gene TRBV29-1 combines with J gene TRBJ1-5; tentatively, D is TRBD1 (5 bases). Per germline, CDR1 SQVTM and CDR2 ANQGSEA. This CDR3 has 14 residues. V lost 3 bases, J lost 2 bases, and 11 bases lay in between. CDR3 region: CSVDAGSRNQPQHF. CDR3 nucleotide sequence: TGCAGCGTTGACGCAGGGTCGCGCAATCAGCCCCAGCATTTT.

The sample holds one count of this clone. The chain links TRBV5-4 to TRBJ2-3; a weak D match, TRBD2 (5 bases). The CDR3 extends over 14 amino acids. V was cut by 0 bases and J by 4 bases, with 9 bases left in between. Germline values: CDR1 SGHNT, CDR2 YYREEE (reference sequence). CDR3 protein: CASSLAGSSDTQYF. CDR3 in DNA: TGTGCCAGCAGCTTGGCGGGAAGTTCAGATACGCAGTATTTT.

The J gene is TRBJ1-1, the V gene TRBV28, with 8 bases fitting TRBD1. This CDR3 contains 19 residues. The germline gives CDR1 MDHEN, CDR2 SYDVKM. The V segment lost 1 base and the J segment 0 bases; nucleotides outside the gene matches: 13. The CDR3 DNA reads TGTGCCAGCAGTTTATTTGACCCCCGGACAGGGAGGATGAACACTGAAGCTTTCTTT. Translating gives CASSLFDPRTGRMNTEAFF.

This clone is a singleton in its sample. The gene calls are TRBV7-6 and TRBJ2-3; TRBD2 matches at 9 bases. V dropped 1 base and J dropped 5; count of bases not matched to a gene: 7. The CDR3 contains 16 residues. The V gene's germline CDR1 is SGHVS and CDR2 FNYEAQ. The CDR3, as DNA: TGTGCCAGCAGCTTAGTTGTAGCGGGAGTCGAAGATACGCAGTATTTT. It encodes CASSLVVAGVEDTQYF.

This chain links TRBV4-1 with TRBJ1-3; 9 bases are a match to TRBD1. Germline CDR1 and CDR2: MGHRA and YSYEKL. V lost 1 base and J lost 1; bases outside the gene matches: 2. This CDR3 comprises 16 residues. CDR3 amino acids: CASSQVDRGSGNTIYF. CDR3 nucleotides: TGCGCCAGCAGCCAAGTCGACAGGGGGTCTGGAAACACCATATATTTT.

The chain carries TRBV5-6 and TRBJ1-1; D perhaps matches TRBD1 (5 bases). The germline V and J ends were trimmed by 4 bases and 5 bases, with 9 bases remaining between them. CDR3 size: 12 residues. Germline V gene sequence: CDR1 SGHDT, CDR2 YYEEEE. CDR3 protein: CASSQGETEAFF. The DNA for the CDR3 is TGTGCCAGCAGCCAGGGTGAGACTGAAGCTTTCTTT.

The chain employs TRBV28 and TRBJ1-2; D unresolved. The germline V gene encodes CDR1 MDHEN and CDR2 SYDVKM. Trimming pared 2 bases from V and 8 bases from J, leaving 12 bases between. The CDR3 runs 13 residues. CDR3 in amino acids: CASSLGQEVGYTF. CDR3 nucleotides: TGTGCCAGCAGTTTAGGCCAAGAAGTAGGCTACACCTTC.

This clone was detected a few times. J is TRBJ1-2 and V is TRBV7-2; no reliable D call. This CDR3 has 13 residues. Germline V lookup: CDR1 SGHTA, CDR2 FQGNSA. Trimming took 2 bases from V and 4 from J, leaving 8 bases between them. The CDR3 region has the DNA TGTGCCAGCAGCTTACAGCGGGCCTATGGCTACACCTTC. Translating gives CASSLQRAYGYTF.

The chain recombines TRBV27 with TRBJ2-7, with 10 bases identical to TRBD1. The CDR3 loop spans 14 amino acids. V gave up 6 bases and J gave up 0 bases; unmatched junction bases: 2. Germline values: CDR1 MNHEY, CDR2 SMNVEV (reference sequence). CDR3 DNA sequence: TGTGCCAGCAGCCGGGACAGGGGCTCCTACGAGCAGTACTTC. This encodes CASSRDRGSYEQYF.

With respect to this clone: The sample has other DNA sequences that encode this CDR3 too. The chain employs TRBV3-1 (or the pseudogene TRBV3-2) and TRBJ2-2; 7 bases agree with TRBD2. V shed 4 bases and J 7 bases; nucleotides not matched to a gene: 3. The CDR3 length is 13 residues. Germline-derived CDR1 and CDR2 are LGHDT and YNNKEL (reference sequence). CDR3 DNA: TGTGCCAGCAGCCCCACGGGGGGCGGGGAGCTGTTTTTT. It yields the protein CASSPTGGGELFF.

This chain connects TRBV6-1 to TRBJ1-2, with a tentative D call TRBD1 (6 bases). This CDR3 has 16 amino acids. Germline V gene sequence: CDR1 MNHNS, CDR2 SASEGT. Trimming pared 3 bases from V and 5 bases from J, leaving 19 bases between. CDR3: CASSDSYAGARYGYTF. In DNA, the CDR3 is TGTGCCAGCAGTGATAGTTACGCAGGGGCAAGATATGGCTACACCTTC.

This chain connects TRBV6-2 or TRBV6-3 to TRBJ2-6; TRBD1 matches at 9 bases. CDR3 length equals 21 residues. Trimming at V came to 5 bases and at J to 0 bases, leaving 17 bases not matched to a gene. Looked up from germline, CDR1 is MNHEY and CDR2 is SVGEGT. In nucleotides, the CDR3 is TGTGCCAGCAGTCGGACAGGGGCCCTACCGACCACTAGCTCTGGGGCCAACGTCCTGACTTTC. This gives the protein CASSRTGALPTTSSGANVLTF.

The CDR3 region is CASSLRRQGSQETQYF. The CDR3 nucleotides are TGCGCCAGCAGCTTGCGGCGGCAGGGCTCACAAGAGACCCAGTACTTC. The chain couples TRBV5-1 to TRBJ2-5; D may be TRBD1 (5 bases). V was pared by 1 base and J by 2 bases, with 15 bases between. Germline values: CDR1 SGHRS, CDR2 YFSETQ. This CDR3 is 16 amino acids long.

The chain couples TRBV14 to TRBJ2-7; 7 nucleotides agree with TRBD1. CDR1 is SGHDN, CDR2 FVKESK, per germline. The CDR3 loop spans 14 amino acids. The ends lost 8 bases at V and 0 bases at J; junction bases unmatched: 7. CDR3 region: CASGSTGNSYEQYF. The CDR3 DNA reads as TGTGCCAGCGGATCGACAGGGAACTCCTACGAGCAGTACTTC. Using reference TRBV14 and TRBJ2-7 for the parts outside the CDR3, the full variable domain is EAGVTQFPSHSVIEKGQTVTLRCDPISGHDNLYWYRRVMGKEIKFLLHFVKESKQDESGMPNNRFLAERTGGTYSTLKVQPAELEDSGVYFCASGSTGNSYEQYFGPGTRLTVT.

V gene TRBV14 combines with J gene TRBJ2-7; 11 bases are a match to TRBD1. Germline V gene sequence: CDR1 SGHDN, CDR2 FVKESK. The CDR3 has 16 amino acids. The junction had 6 bases not matched to a gene; V was cut back by 4 bases and J by 1 base. The CDR3 spells CASSLLGQGVSYEQYF. Here the CDR3 DNA reads TGTGCCAGCAGCCTCCTGGGACAGGGGGTTTCCTACGAGCAGTACTTC.

This sequence joins TRBV3-1 (or the pseudogene TRBV3-2) and TRBJ2-7, with a weak D call TRBD1 (6 bases). Germline CDR1 and CDR2: LGHDT and YNNKEL (reference sequence). V was clipped by 4 bases and J by 4 bases, with 11 bases between them. This CDR3 contains 13 residues. CDR3 amino acids: CASSRTAQYEQYF. In nucleotides, the CDR3 is TGTGCCAGCAGCCGGACAGCCCAATACGAGCAGTACTTC.